The present entry profiles one T cell receptor (beta chain) with its context. Its antigen is unidentified. PCR was performed using 60 Vbeta and 13 Jbeta primers. The method was immunoSEQ multiplex PCR; TCRdb's version includes in-frame clones alone and lacks a portion of them. The sample lists some 120,000 clones, over 60% occurring once. V lost 0 bases, J lost 0 bases, and 13 bases lay in between. CDR1 is LGHNA, CDR2 YSLEER, per germline. The CDR3 covers 17 residues. This record comes from a study of cytomegalovirus exposure and HLA in healthy donors. Overall study findings and caveats: According to an earlier analysis, most TCR beta V segments yielded productive rearrangements about 90% or about 30% of the time. It was reportedly the case that the classifier diagnosed cytomegalovirus status with high specificity and sensitivity.

The gene calls are TRBV4-3 and TRBJ2-3, with D perhaps matching TRBD2 (6 bases). Sequenced material: PBMCs. The sequence came from a man aged 25 to 40 in good health and CMV-seropositive. In nucleotides, the CDR3 is TGCGCCAGCAGCCAAGAGGGGGGAGACCTGAGCACAGATACGCAGTATTTT. Amino acid sequence: CASSQEGGDLSTDTQYF.